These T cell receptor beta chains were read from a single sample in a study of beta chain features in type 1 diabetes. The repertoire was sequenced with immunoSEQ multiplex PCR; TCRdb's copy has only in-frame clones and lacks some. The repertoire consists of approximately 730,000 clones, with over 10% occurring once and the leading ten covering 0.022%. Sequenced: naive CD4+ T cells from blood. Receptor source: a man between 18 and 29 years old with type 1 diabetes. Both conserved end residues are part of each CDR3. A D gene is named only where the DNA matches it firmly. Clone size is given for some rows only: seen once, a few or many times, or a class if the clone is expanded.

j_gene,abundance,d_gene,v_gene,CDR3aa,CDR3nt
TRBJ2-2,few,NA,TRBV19,CASSERPNTGELFF,TGTGCCAGTAGTGAACGGCCGAACACCGGGGAGCTGTTTTTT
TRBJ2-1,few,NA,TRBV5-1,CASSLAAGNSYNEQFF,TGCGCCAGCAGCTTGGCCGCGGGGAACTCCTACAATGAGCAGTTCTTC
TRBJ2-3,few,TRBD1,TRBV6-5,CASSQQGASTDTQYF,TGTGCCAGCAGTCAACAGGGGGCCAGCACAGATACGCAGTATTTT
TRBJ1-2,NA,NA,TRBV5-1,CASSLDDTDGYTF,TGCGCCAGCAGCTTGGATGACACCGATGGCTACACCTTC
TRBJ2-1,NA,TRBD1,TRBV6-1,CASSEYGTGLYNEQFF,TGTGCCAGCAGTGAATACGGGACAGGGCTGTACAATGAGCAGTTCTTC
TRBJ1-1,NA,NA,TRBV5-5,CASSLRGEDTEAFF,TGTGCCAGCAGCTTGAGGGGGGAGGACACTGAAGCTTTCTTT
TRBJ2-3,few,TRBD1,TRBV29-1,CSGTGADTQYF,TGCAGCGGTACAGGGGCAGATACGCAGTATTTT
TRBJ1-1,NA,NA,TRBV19,CASSPWTHGGTEAFF,TGTGCCAGTAGTCCCTGGACCCACGGCGGTACTGAAGCTTTCTTT
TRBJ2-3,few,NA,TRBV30,CAWSVPPDSTDTQYF,TGTGCCTGGAGTGTCCCCCCGGACAGTACAGATACGCAGTATTTT
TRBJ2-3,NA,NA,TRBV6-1,CASSEGASRDTQYF,TGTGCCAGCAGTGAAGGGGCTAGCAGAGATACGCAGTATTTT
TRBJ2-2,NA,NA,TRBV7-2,CASTPGTPLTGELFF,TGTGCCAGCACTCCCGGGACTCCACTTACCGGGGAGCTGTTTTTT
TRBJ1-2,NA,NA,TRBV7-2,CASSLDYRPGDYGYTF,TGTGCCAGCAGCTTAGACTACAGGCCCGGGGACTATGGCTACACCTTC
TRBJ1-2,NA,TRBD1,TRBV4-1,CASSQGSGTVYGYTF,TGCGCCAGCAGCCAAGGATCGGGGACAGTCTATGGCTACACCTTC
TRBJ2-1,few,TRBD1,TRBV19,CASSMGQYPYNEQFF,TGTGCCAGTAGTATGGGACAGTACCCCTACAATGAGCAGTTCTTC
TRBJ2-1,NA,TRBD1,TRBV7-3,CASSLGGTGKYNEQFF,TGTGCCAGCAGCTTAGGAGGGACAGGTAAATACAATGAGCAGTTCTTC
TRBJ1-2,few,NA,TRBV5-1,CASSLVPGGYTF,TGCGCCAGCAGCTTGGTACCAGGGGGCTACACCTTC
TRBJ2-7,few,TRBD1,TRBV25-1,CASSEPGQGFYEQYF,TGTGCCAGCAGCGAACCGGGACAGGGGTTCTACGAGCAGTACTTC
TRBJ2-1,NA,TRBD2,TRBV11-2,CASRGLVPLYNEQFF,TGTGCCAGCAGGGGACTAGTCCCCCTTTACAATGAGCAGTTCTTC
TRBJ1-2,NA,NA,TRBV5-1,CASSLAADGYTF,TGCGCCAGCAGCTTGGCCGCCGATGGCTACACCTTC
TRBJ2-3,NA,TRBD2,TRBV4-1,CASSALPGLASTDTQYF,TGCGCCAGCAGCGCACTACCGGGACTAGCTAGCACAGATACGCAGTATTTT
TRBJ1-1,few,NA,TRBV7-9,CASTLSNGMNTEAFF,TGTGCCAGCACCCTCTCGAACGGGATGAACACTGAAGCTTTCTTT
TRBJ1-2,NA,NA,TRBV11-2,CASSLVAGYGYTF,TGTGCCAGCAGCTTAGTAGCAGGGTACGGCTACACCTTC
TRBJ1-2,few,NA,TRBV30,CAWRLQGYYGYTF,TGTGCCTGGAGGCTTCAGGGGTACTATGGCTACACCTTC
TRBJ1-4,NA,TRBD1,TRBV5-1,CASAPDRSGKLFF,TGCGCCAGCGCCCCGGACAGGTCAGGGAAACTGTTTTTT
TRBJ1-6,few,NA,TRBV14,CASSRDRSNSPLHF,TGTGCCAGCAGCCGAGACAGGTCGAATTCACCCCTCCACTTT
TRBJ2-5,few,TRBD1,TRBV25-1,CASSAPGTAQETQYF,TGTGCCAGCAGTGCTCCAGGGACAGCCCAAGAGACCCAGTACTTC
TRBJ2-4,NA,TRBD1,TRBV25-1,CASSNRGAKNIQYF,TGTGCCAGCAGTAACAGGGGAGCCAAAAACATTCAGTACTTC
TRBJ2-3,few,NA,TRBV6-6,CASSPGTLSLTDTQYF,TGTGCCAGCAGCCCGGGGACCCTAAGTTTAACAGATACGCAGTATTTT
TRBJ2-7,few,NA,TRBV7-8,CASSLGQGGPYEQYF,TGTGCCAGCAGCTTGGGGCAGGGGGGACCCTACGAGCAGTACTTC
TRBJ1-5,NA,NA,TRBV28,CASSFGQGTQPQHF,TGTGCCAGCAGTTTCGGGCAGGGAACCCAGCCCCAGCATTTT
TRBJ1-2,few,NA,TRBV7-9,CASSTTTGGYTF,TGTGCCAGCAGCACCACCACAGGGGGCTACACCTTC
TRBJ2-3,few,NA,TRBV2,CASPARGWYTDTQYF,TGTGCCAGCCCCGCGAGGGGGTGGTACACAGATACGCAGTATTTT
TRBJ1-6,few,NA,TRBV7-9,CATDEGIPDNSPLHF,TGTGCCACTGATGAGGGAATTCCAGATAATTCACCCCTCCACTTT
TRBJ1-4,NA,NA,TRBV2,CASSPPGQTNEKLFF,TGTGCCAGCAGTCCCCCGGGGCAGACTAATGAAAAACTGTTTTTT
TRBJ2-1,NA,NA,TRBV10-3,CAIGGGGYNEQFF,TGTGCCATCGGGGGCGGAGGTTACAATGAGCAGTTCTTC
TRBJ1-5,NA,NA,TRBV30,CAWSQPQGKPQHF,TGTGCCTGGAGTCAACCACAGGGTAAGCCCCAGCATTTT
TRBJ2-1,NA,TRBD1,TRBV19,CASSMTGLPYNEQFF,TGTGCCAGTAGTATGACAGGGCTGCCCTACAATGAGCAGTTCTTC
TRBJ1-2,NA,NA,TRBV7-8,CASSLGALGTTYGYTF,TGTGCCAGCAGCTTAGGAGCTTTAGGCACTACCTATGGCTACACCTTC
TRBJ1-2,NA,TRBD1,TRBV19,CASRDRGHDYGYTF,TGTGCCAGTAGAGACAGGGGACATGACTATGGCTACACCTTC
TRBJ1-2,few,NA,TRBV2,CASSEDHYTF,TGTGCCAGCAGTGAAGACCACTACACCTTC
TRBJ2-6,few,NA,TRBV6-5,CASSPADLWANVLTF,TGTGCCAGCAGTCCTGCCGATCTCTGGGCCAACGTCCTGACTTTC
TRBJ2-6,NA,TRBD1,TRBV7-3,CASSPGQGISSGANVLTF,TGTGCCAGCAGCCCCGGACAGGGGATCAGTTCTGGGGCCAACGTCCTGACTTTC
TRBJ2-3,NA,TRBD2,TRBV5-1,CASRFDPGTSGNTDTQYF,TGCGCCAGCAGATTTGACCCCGGGACTAGCGGCAACACAGATACGCAGTATTTT
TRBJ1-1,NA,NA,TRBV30,CAWSGENTEAFF,TGTGCCTGGAGTGGAGAGAACACTGAAGCTTTCTTT
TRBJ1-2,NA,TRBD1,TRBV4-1,CASSQETGTLYYGYTF,TGCGCCAGCAGCCAAGAGACAGGGACCCTATACTATGGCTACACCTTC
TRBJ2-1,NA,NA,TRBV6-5,CASSSSAGQGTGEQFF,NA
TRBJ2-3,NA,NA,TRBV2,CASRDDTDTQYF,TGTGCCAGCAGGGACGACACAGATACGCAGTATTTT
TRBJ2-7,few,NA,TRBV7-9,CASSLLKGVTPYEQYF,TGTGCCAGCAGCTTACTGAAGGGTGTCACGCCCTACGAGCAGTACTTC
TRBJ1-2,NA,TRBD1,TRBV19,CASSSGQGITYGYTF,TGTGCCAGTAGTTCCGGACAGGGTATAACCTATGGCTACACCTTC
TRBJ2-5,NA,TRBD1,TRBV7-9,CASSRGQGARETQYF,TGTGCCAGCAGCCGGGGACAGGGGGCGCGGGAGACCCAGTACTTC
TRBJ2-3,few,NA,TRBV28,CASSLSGVRTDTQYF,TGTGCCAGCAGTTTATCCGGGGTTCGCACAGATACGCAGTATTTT
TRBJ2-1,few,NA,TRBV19,CASSEATEQFF,TGTGCCAGTAGTGAGGCGACTGAGCAGTTCTTC
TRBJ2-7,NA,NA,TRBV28,CASSPRKALAYEQYF,TGTGCCAGCAGCCCCCGGAAGGCCTTAGCCTACGAGCAGTACTTC
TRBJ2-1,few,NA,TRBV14,CASSQVGLYNEQFF,TGTGCCAGCAGCCAAGTGGGCCTGTACAATGAGCAGTTCTTC
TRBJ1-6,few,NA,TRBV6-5,CASSYSSVFNSPLHF,TGTGCCAGCAGTTACTCGAGTGTATTTAATTCACCCCTCCACTTT
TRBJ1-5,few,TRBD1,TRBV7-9,CASSATGWGNQPQHF,TGTGCCAGCAGCGCGACAGGGTGGGGGAATCAGCCCCAGCATTTT
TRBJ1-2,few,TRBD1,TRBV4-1,CASIGNRGNNYGYTF,TGCGCCAGCATTGGGAACAGGGGGAACAACTATGGCTACACCTTC